This passage covers 17 T cell receptor beta chains from one sample sequenced in a study of shared T cell receptors in the human thymus. Produced via immunoSEQ multiplex PCR; TCRdb's table is partial and in-frame only. The sample includes a few hundred thousand clones, 85% to 95% of them seen just once. The source material was thymocytes. These receptors were obtained from a human donor.

In this sample, this clone turned up once. The chain uses TRBV5-4 and TRBJ2-3; D not certain. Trimming removed 0 bases at V and 9 bases at J, with 17 bases between. This CDR3 contains 15 residues. In germline, CDR1 is SGHNT, CDR2 YYREEE (reference sequence). CDR3 nucleotide sequence: TGTGCCAGCAGCTTGGCGTGGCAGAACCTAGAGACGCAGTATTTT. This codes for CASSLAWQNLETQYF.

The V and J genes are TRBV4-2 and TRBJ2-5; 13 nucleotides agree with TRBD2. Germline values: CDR1 LGHNA, CDR2 YNFKEQ. This CDR3 is built from 18 residues. With 0 bases clipped from V and 5 bases from J, the junction kept 9 bases outside the gene matches. The CDR3: CASSQDTSGRAWQETQYF. CDR3 coding DNA: TGTGCCAGCAGCCAAGATACTAGCGGGAGGGCATGGCAGGAGACCCAGTACTTC.

The CDR3 loop reads CASFPGLDYGYTF. For the CDR3, the DNA is TGTGCCAGCTTTCCCGGACTCGACTATGGCTACACCTTC. This chain links TRBV5-8 with TRBJ1-2; D not certain. This CDR3 has 13 residues. The V end lost 7 bases, the J end lost 3 bases, and 13 bases lay between the germline ends. Germline CDR1 and CDR2: SGHTS and YDEGEE.

This clone was seen only once. The rearrangement joins TRBV18 to TRBJ1-5, with 8 nucleotides matching TRBD1. Trimming at V came to 5 bases and at J to 0 bases, leaving 9 bases not matched to a gene. CDR1 is KGHSH, CDR2 LQKENI, per germline. This CDR3 has 17 residues. The CDR3 sequence: CASSTTPGQDSNQPQHF. The CDR3 DNA reads as TGTGCCAGCTCAACTACACCGGGACAGGATAGCAATCAGCCCCAGCATTTT.

The rearrangement uses TRBV11-2 and TRBJ1-2; D unclear. The CDR3 is made up of 13 amino acids. Germline CDR1 and CDR2: SGHAT and FQNNGV. Trimming stripped 2 bases from V and 1 base from J, with 5 bases between. The CDR3: CASSLKNNYGYTF. The CDR3 nucleotides read TGTGCCAGCAGCTTAAAAAATAACTATGGCTACACCTTC.

The V gene is TRBV7-2, the J gene TRBJ1-4; 8 bases are shared with TRBD1. Trimming at V came to 3 bases and at J to 8 bases, leaving 11 bases not matched to a gene. Germline values: CDR1 SGHTA, CDR2 FQGNSA. The CDR3 has 16 residues. The CDR3 nucleotides are TGTGCCAGCAGCTTTTCTTGGCGGGACAGGAAAGAAAAACTGTTTTTT. Its translation: CASSFSWRDRKEKLFF.

V and J are TRBV6-1 and TRBJ2-1; 12 bases are shared with TRBD2. The CDR3 sequence is 16 residues long. Trimming cost V 2 bases and J 8 bases; bases outside gene matches: 7. The germline gives CDR1 MNHNS, CDR2 SASEGT. The CDR3 DNA follows: TGTGCCAGCAGTGAACAGGAGACTAGCGGGAGATATGAGCAGTTCTTC. Residues: CASSEQETSGRYEQFF.

The genes are TRBV27 and TRBJ2-7, with D hard to call. V lost 3 bases to trimming and J lost 5 bases, with 20 bases between them. Germline CDR1 reads MNHEY; CDR2 reads SMNVEV (reference sequence). The CDR3 is 16 residues long. Here the CDR3 reads CASSFKPYSSLHEQYF. The CDR3 nucleotides are TGTGCCAGCAGTTTTAAGCCCTATTCTTCTTTACACGAGCAGTACTTC.

The chain links TRBV27 to TRBJ2-1; D ambiguous. This CDR3 comprises 11 residues. The V and J ends lost 6 bases and 8 bases respectively, with 8 bases between them. Germline CDR1 MNHEY, CDR2 SMNVEV (reference sequence). The CDR3 DNA follows: TGTGCCAGCAGCAGAGCTGATGAGCAGTTCTTC. The encoded protein is CASSRADEQFF.

Comments on this clone: The sample holds other DNA sequences that translate to the same CDR3. The J gene is TRBJ1-5, the V gene TRBV19; 7 bases agree with TRBD1. The length of the CDR3 is 15 residues. Germline V CDR1 and CDR2: LNHDA, SQIVND (reference sequence). V trimming: 5 bases; J trimming: 2 bases; junction bases outside the gene matches: 6. Here the CDR3 reads CASSLRQGGNQPQHF. As DNA, the CDR3 is TGTGCCAGTAGTCTTCGACAGGGTGGCAATCAGCCCCAGCATTTT.

The chain recombines TRBV18 with TRBJ2-7, with 7 bases identical to TRBD2. In germline, CDR1 is KGHSH, CDR2 LQKENI. The CDR3 extends over 13 amino acids. With V trimmed by 6 bases and J by 6 bases, 8 bases remained unmatched. CDR3 region: CASSTKPGGEQYF. The DNA of the CDR3 is TGTGCCAGCTCCACAAAGCCGGGGGGCGAGCAGTACTTC.

The chain has TRBV6-5 and TRBJ1-1; D gene uncertain. The CDR3 extends over 15 amino acids. V dropped 7 bases and J dropped 2 bases, with 17 bases sitting between them. In germline, CDR1 is MNHEY, CDR2 SVGAGI. In DNA form, the CDR3 reads TGTGCCAGCACCCCCCCCGGTGAGGCAAACACTGAAGCTTTCTTT. It is translated as CASTPPGEANTEAFF.

The J gene is TRBJ1-1, the V gene TRBV6-5; tentative D call: TRBD1 (6 bases). The CDR3 is made up of 16 amino acids. Trimming removed 2 bases from V and 4 bases from J, with 17 bases in between. In germline, CDR1 is MNHEY, CDR2 SVGAGI. The CDR3 DNA is TGTGCCAGCAGTTACACAGGGTGGGGATCTGGCACTGAAGCTTTCTTT. Amino acid sequence: CASSYTGWGSGTEAFF.

The chain links TRBV28 to TRBJ1-1; D ambiguous. CDR1 MDHEN and CDR2 SYDVKM come from the germline V gene. CDR3 length: 16 residues. Deletions cut 3 bases from V and 1 base from J, with 15 bases between. The chain's CDR3 is CASSLKIASSNTEAFF. DNA for the CDR3: TGTGCCAGCAGTTTGAAGATTGCCTCATCGAACACTGAAGCTTTCTTT.

The chain links TRBV7-9 to TRBJ2-7, with TRBD1 as a possible D gene (6 bases). The CDR3 is made up of 12 amino acids. V was trimmed by 7 bases and J by 5 bases, leaving 12 bases between them. The V gene's germline CDR1 is SEHNR and CDR2 FQNEAQ (reference sequence). CDR3 sequence reads: CASTNRVDEQYF. Here the CDR3 DNA reads TGTGCCAGCACCAACAGGGTAGACGAGCAGTACTTC.

This clone was seen just once. The rearrangement uses TRBV10-3 and TRBJ2-7; D ambiguous. This CDR3 has 14 amino acids. Trimming left V 3 bases short and J 4 bases short, with 13 bases between. Germline V gives CDR1 ENHRY, CDR2 SYGVKD. The CDR3 loop is CAISDWQTLYEQYF. The CDR3 bases are TGTGCCATCAGTGACTGGCAGACGCTATACGAGCAGTACTTC.

This CDR3 reads CASSLKDQALSWTGEQFF. The CDR3 DNA sequence: TGTGCCAGCAGTTTAAAGGACCAGGCCCTTTCTTGGACGGGTGAGCAGTTCTTC. The V and J genes are TRBV27 and TRBJ2-1; D call uncertain. The germline V gene encodes CDR1 MNHEY and CDR2 SMNVEV (reference sequence). This CDR3 contains 18 residues. The ends were cut back, 2 bases at V and 9 bases at J, with 26 bases in the middle.